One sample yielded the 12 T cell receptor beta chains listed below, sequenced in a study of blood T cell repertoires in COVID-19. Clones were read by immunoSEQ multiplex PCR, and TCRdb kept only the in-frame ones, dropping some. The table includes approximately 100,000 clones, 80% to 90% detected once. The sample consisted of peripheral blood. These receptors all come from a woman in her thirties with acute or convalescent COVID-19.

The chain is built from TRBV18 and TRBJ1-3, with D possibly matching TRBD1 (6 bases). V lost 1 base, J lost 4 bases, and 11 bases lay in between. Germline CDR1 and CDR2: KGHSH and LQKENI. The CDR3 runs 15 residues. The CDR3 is CASSPQGTQGNTIYF. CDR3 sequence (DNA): TGTGCCAGCTCACCACAGGGGACACAGGGAAACACCATATATTTT.

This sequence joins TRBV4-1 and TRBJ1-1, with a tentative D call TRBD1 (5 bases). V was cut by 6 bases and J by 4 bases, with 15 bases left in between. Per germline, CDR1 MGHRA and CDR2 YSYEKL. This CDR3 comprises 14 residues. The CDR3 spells CASRGNLRGTEAFF. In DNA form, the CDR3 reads TGCGCCAGCAGGGGCAACCTAAGGGGCACTGAAGCTTTCTTT.

As DNA, the CDR3 is TGTGCCAGCAGCAGCACAGGGAAGGGAGGGGGTGGCTCTGGGGCCAACGTCCTGACTTTC. Translating it yields CASSSTGKGGGGSGANVLTF. The V gene is TRBV5-4, the J gene TRBJ2-6; a possible D gene is TRBD2 (7 bases). This CDR3 has 20 residues. CDR1 and CDR2 from the germline V gene are SGHNT and YYREEE (reference sequence). V lost 4 bases and J 0 bases, leaving 23 bases between the germline ends.

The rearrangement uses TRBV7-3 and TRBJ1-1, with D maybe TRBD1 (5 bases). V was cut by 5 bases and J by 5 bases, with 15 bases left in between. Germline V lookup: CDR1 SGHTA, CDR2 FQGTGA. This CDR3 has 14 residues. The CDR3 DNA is TGTGCCAGCAGCCCGGGGGACTGGCGAACTGAAGCTTTCTTT. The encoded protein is CASSPGDWRTEAFF.

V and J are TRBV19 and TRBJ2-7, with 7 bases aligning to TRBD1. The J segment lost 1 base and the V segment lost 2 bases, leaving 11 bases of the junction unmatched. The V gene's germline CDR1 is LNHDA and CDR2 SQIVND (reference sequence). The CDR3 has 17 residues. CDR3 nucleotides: TGTGCCAGTAGTATACTTGACCACAAGGGACAGTCCTACGAGCAGTACTTC. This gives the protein CASSILDHKGQSYEQYF.

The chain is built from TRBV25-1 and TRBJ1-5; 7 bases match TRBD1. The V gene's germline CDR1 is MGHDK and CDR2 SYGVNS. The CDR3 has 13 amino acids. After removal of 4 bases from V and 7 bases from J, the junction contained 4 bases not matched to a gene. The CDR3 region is CASSAQGWQPQHF. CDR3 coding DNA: TGTGCCAGCAGTGCACAGGGGTGGCAGCCCCAGCATTTT. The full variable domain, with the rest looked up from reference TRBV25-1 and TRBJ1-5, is EADIYQTPRYLVIGTGKKITLECSQTMGHDKMYWYQQDPGMELHLIHYSYGVNSTEKGDLSSESTVSRIRTEHFPLTLESARPSHTSQYLCASSAQGWQPQHFGDGTRLSIL.

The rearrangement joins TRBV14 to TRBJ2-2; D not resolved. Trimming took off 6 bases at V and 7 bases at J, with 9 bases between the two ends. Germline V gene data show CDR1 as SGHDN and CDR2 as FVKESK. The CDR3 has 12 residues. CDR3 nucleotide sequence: TGTGCCAGCAGTCGGAACTACGGGGAGCTGTTTTTT. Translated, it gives CASSRNYGELFF.

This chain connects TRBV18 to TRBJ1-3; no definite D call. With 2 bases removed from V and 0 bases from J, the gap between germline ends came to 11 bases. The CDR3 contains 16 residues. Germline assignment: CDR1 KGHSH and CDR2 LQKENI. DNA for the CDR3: TGTGCCAGCTCACCAAAGAGGGTTGGCTCTGGAAACACCATATATTTT. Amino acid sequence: CASSPKRVGSGNTIYF.

CDR3 sequence: CAWSPTGSGNTIYF. The CDR3 nucleotides are TGTGCCTGGAGTCCGACAGGGTCCGGAAACACCATATATTTT. The chain couples TRBV30 to TRBJ1-3, with 7 bases lining up with TRBD1. Germline-derived CDR1 and CDR2 are GTSNPN and SVGIG (reference sequence). J lost 4 bases, V lost 2 bases, and 5 bases had no gene match. This CDR3 is 14 amino acids long.

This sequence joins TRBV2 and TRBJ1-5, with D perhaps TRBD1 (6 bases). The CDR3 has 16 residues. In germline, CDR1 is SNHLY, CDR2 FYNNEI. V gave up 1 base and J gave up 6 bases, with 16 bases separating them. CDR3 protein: CASSEGGGGAIQPQHF. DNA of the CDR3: TGTGCCAGCAGTGAAGGCGGCGGGGGCGCGATTCAGCCCCAGCATTTT.

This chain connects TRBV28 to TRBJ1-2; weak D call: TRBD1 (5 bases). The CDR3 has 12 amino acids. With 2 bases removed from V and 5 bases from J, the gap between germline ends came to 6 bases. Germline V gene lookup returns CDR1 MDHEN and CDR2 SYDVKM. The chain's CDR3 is CASSLGAYGYTF. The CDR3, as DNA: TGTGCCAGCAGTTTAGGGGCATATGGCTACACCTTC.

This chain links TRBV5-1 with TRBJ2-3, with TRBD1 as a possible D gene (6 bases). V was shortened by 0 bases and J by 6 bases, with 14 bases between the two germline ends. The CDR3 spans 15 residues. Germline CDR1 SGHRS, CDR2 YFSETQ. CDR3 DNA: TGCGCCAGCAGCTTGGCTCGGACAGCCCCGGATACGCAGTATTTT. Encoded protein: CASSLARTAPDTQYF.